The next 9 T cell receptor beta chains were all read from a single sample in a study of blood T cell repertoires in COVID-19. The repertoire was sequenced with immunoSEQ multiplex PCR; TCRdb's copy has only in-frame clones and lacks some. The data show about 140,000 clones, over 80% seen once. What was sequenced was PBMCs or T cells enriched from blood (not recorded which). The receptor source for this set is a man aged 65 to 85 who had been exposed to COVID-19.

The rearrangement uses TRBV5-4 and TRBJ1-1; TRBD1 matches 7 bases. The V gene's germline CDR1 is SGHNT and CDR2 YYREEE (reference sequence). J lost 0 bases, V lost 0 bases, and 2 bases had no gene match. CDR3 size: 15 residues. CDR3 bases: TGTGCCAGCAGCTTGGGAGGGACAGTGAACACTGAAGCTTTCTTT. As protein: CASSLGGTVNTEAFF.

The chain employs TRBV9 and TRBJ2-7, with TRBD2 as a possible D gene (6 bases). The germline CDR1 and CDR2 sequences are SGDLS and YYNGEE. The CDR3 runs to 14 residues. The V end was cut by 0 bases, the J end by 5 bases, with 12 bases between. This chain's CDR3 is CASSVEVGRDEQYF. The CDR3 bases are TGTGCCAGCAGCGTAGAGGTCGGGAGAGACGAGCAGTACTTC.

CDR3 sequence reads: CASSPFSGSYEQYF. The CDR3 DNA reads as TGTGCCAGCAGCCCGTTTAGCGGCTCCTACGAGCAGTACTTC. The chain joins TRBV7-3 to TRBJ2-7; weak D call: TRBD2 (6 bases). Trimming removed 5 bases from V and 0 bases from J, with 11 bases in between. Germline lookup yields CDR1 SGHTA and CDR2 FQGTGA. The CDR3 extends over 14 amino acids.

This clone has a handful of counts. The chain employs TRBV2 and TRBJ1-1; D call uncertain. V was shortened by 6 bases and J by 1 base, with 15 bases between the two germline ends. CDR3 length: 15 amino acids. Germline lookup yields CDR1 SNHLY and CDR2 FYNNEI. CDR3 in DNA: TGTGCCAGCAGAGACATAACGGCGGGGAACACTGAAGCTTTCTTT. It codes for CASRDITAGNTEAFF. Using reference TRBV2 and TRBJ1-1 for the parts outside the CDR3, the full variable domain is EPEVTQTPSHQVTQMGQEVILRCVPISNHLYFYWYRQILGQKVEFLVSFYNNEISEKSEIFDDQFSVERPDGSNFTLKIRSTKLEDSAMYFCASRDITAGNTEAFFGQGTRLTVV.

The chain couples TRBV27 to TRBJ1-6; 8 bases agree with TRBD1. The trim removed 6 bases at V and 6 bases at J, leaving 7 bases unmatched. This CDR3 is 15 amino acids long. Germline assignment: CDR1 MNHEY and CDR2 SMNVEV (reference sequence). CDR3 in DNA: TGTGCCAGCAGGGGGGCAGGGGGCGGTAATTCACCCCTCCACTTT. It codes for CASRGAGGGNSPLHF.

This chain connects TRBV19 to TRBJ1-2; the match to TRBD1 covers 11 bases. The CDR3 sequence is 14 residues long. CDR1 is LNHDA, CDR2 SQIVND, per germline (reference sequence). The V segment lost 5 bases and the J segment 6 bases; nucleotides outside the gene matches: 5. CDR3 sequence: CASSWTGGTDGYTF. CDR3 nucleotide sequence: TGTGCCAGTAGTTGGACAGGGGGCACGGATGGCTACACCTTC.

The rearrangement uses TRBV9 and TRBJ2-5, with D possibly TRBD1 on 5 matching bases. CDR3 length: 15 residues. Germline V gene data show CDR1 as SGDLS and CDR2 as YYNGEE. V was pared by 4 bases and J by 5 bases, with 18 bases between. The CDR3 DNA reads TGTGCCAGCAGCTCCCAACTGGGGCTAGGGGAGACCCAGTACTTC. Its translation is CASSSQLGLGETQYF. Based on the CDR3 plus reference TRBV9 and TRBJ2-5, the full variable domain is DSGVTQTPKHLITATGQRVTLRCSPRSGDLSVYWYQQSLDQGLQFLIQYYNGEERAKGNILERFSAQQFPDLHSELNLSSLELGDSALYFCASSSQLGLGETQYFGPGTRLLVL.

CDR3: CASSRAGANLNTEAFF. Written as DNA, the CDR3 is TGCGCCAGCAGCCGCGCGGGGGCCAACCTTAACACTGAAGCTTTCTTT. V usage is TRBV5-1 and J usage is TRBJ1-1; weak D call: TRBD1 (6 bases). This CDR3 is built from 16 residues. Deletions cut 4 bases from V and 2 bases from J, with 18 bases between. Per germline, CDR1 SGHRS and CDR2 YFSETQ.

V is TRBV28 and J is TRBJ1-3, with D tentatively TRBD1 (5 bases). The V gene's germline CDR1 is MDHEN and CDR2 SYDVKM. Trimming took 5 bases from V and 0 from J, leaving 11 bases between them. This CDR3 is 15 amino acids long. CDR3 protein: CASSLDRVSGNTIYF. The CDR3 DNA follows: TGTGCCAGCAGTCTAGACAGAGTCTCTGGAAACACCATATATTTT. The whole variable domain, filled in from reference TRBV28 and TRBJ1-3, reads DVKVTQSSRYLVKRTGEKVFLECVQDMDHENMFWYRQDPGLGLRLIYFSYDVKMKEKGDIPEGYSVSREKKERFSLILESASTNQTSMYLCASSLDRVSGNTIYFGEGSWLTVV.